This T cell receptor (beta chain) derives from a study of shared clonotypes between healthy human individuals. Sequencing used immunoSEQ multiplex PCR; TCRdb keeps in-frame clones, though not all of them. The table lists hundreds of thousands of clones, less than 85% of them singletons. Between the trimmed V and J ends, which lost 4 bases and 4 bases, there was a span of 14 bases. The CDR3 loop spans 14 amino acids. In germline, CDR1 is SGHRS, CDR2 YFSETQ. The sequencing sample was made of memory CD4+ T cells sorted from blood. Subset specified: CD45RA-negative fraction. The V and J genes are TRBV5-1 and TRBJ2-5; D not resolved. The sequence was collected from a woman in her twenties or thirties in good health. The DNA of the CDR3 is TGCGCCAGCAGCGACCGGCGAGGTGGAGAGACCCAGTACTTC. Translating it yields CASSDRRGGETQYF.